The 29 T cell receptor beta chains below all came from one sample that was sequenced in a study of blood T cells in healthy people across ages. Then a second PCR, running about 7 to 11 cycles, was carried out with a sample-barcoded 5' primer and a J-beta primer mix. One entry per CDR3 protein, called by TCRdb with MiXCR from the 5' RACE reads. The table has over a million distinct CDR3 sequences, less than 45% seen once; the top ten hold around 4%. Sequences were obtained from blood. All receptors derive from a woman aged 18-35 years in good health.

The rearrangement links TRBV20-1 to TRBJ2-1; D might be TRBD1 (6 bases). CDR1 is DFQATT, CDR2 SNEGSKA, per germline (reference sequence). The CDR3 totals 13 residues. V lost 0 bases, J lost 8 bases, and 11 bases lay in between. The CDR3 nucleotides are TGCAGTGCTAGAGATCAGGGGCGGGATGAGCAGTTCTTC. Protein: CSARDQGRDEQFF.

CDR3 bases: TGTGCCAGCAGGCCCAATTTATCCGGGGCGAACACTGAAGCTTTCTTT. This encodes CASRPNLSGANTEAFF. The V gene is TRBV12-3 or TRBV12-4, the J gene TRBJ1-1; D may be TRBD1 (5 bases). V shed 6 bases and J shed 1 base, with 18 bases lying between them. The CDR3 covers 16 residues.

V usage is TRBV4-1 and J usage is TRBJ1-6; D is uncertain. The germline V gene encodes CDR1 MGHRA and CDR2 YSYEKL. V dropped 0 bases and J dropped 3 bases, with 15 bases sitting between them. The CDR3 is made up of 18 amino acids. This chain's CDR3 is CASSQDRPVGYYNSPLHF. CDR3 sequence (DNA): TGCGCCAGCAGCCAAGATCGGCCGGTGGGCTACTATAATTCACCCCTCCACTTT.

The CDR3 DNA sequence: TGCAGTGCTGCGCCCGATACAGACAATGAGCAGTTCTTC. It specifies CSAAPDTDNEQFF. The chain employs TRBV20-1 and TRBJ2-1; no clear D gene. From germline, CDR1 is DFQATT and CDR2 SNEGSKA (reference sequence). V lost 5 bases to trimming and J lost 5 bases, with 13 bases between them. The CDR3 length is 13 residues.

A few counts support this clonotype. V and J are TRBV6-2 or TRBV6-3 and TRBJ2-1, with 7 positions matching TRBD2. This CDR3 contains 14 residues. J was trimmed by 12 bases and V by 0 bases; bases with no gene match: 8. Germline loops: CDR1 MNHEY, CDR2 SVGEGT. CDR3 in DNA: TGTGCCAGCAGTTACTCACGGGGGGAGTGGGGGCAGTTCTTC. Translating gives CASSYSRGEWGQFF.

The chain employs TRBV12-5 and TRBJ2-2; D is unresolved. The CDR3 contains 12 residues. In germline, CDR1 is LGHNT, CDR2 FRNRAP. Deletions cut 3 bases from V and 4 bases from J, with 3 bases between. CDR3 coding DNA: TGTGCTAGTGGTTTTTTCACCGGGGAGCTGTTTTTT. Its protein product is CASGFFTGELFF.

This clonotype was seen more than once but under ten times. This chain links TRBV5-8 with TRBJ2-7, with D perhaps matching TRBD1 (5 bases). Germline CDR1 and CDR2: SGHTS and YDEGEE. V was pared by 4 bases and J by 0 bases, with 14 bases between. This CDR3 is built from 15 residues. CDR3: CASSRYQGASYEQYF. The CDR3 nucleotides read TGTGCCAGCAGCCGTTACCAGGGCGCCTCCTACGAGCAGTACTTC.

This chain connects TRBV2 to TRBJ2-7; 10 nucleotides agree with TRBD2. This CDR3 contains 15 residues. V lost 7 bases to trimming and J lost 3 bases; unmatched junction nucleotides: 9. Germline loops: CDR1 SNHLY, CDR2 FYNNEI. The CDR3 region is CASTVGLAAFYEQYF. In DNA form, the CDR3 reads TGTGCCAGCACCGTCGGACTAGCGGCCTTCTACGAGCAGTACTTC.

This clonotype was observed a handful of times. The chain recombines TRBV7-2 with TRBJ2-5, with 9 bases matching TRBD1. This CDR3 region has 17 residues. V gave up 5 bases and J gave up 1 base; unmatched junction bases: 11. Germline V gene sequence: CDR1 SGHTA, CDR2 FQGNSA. The CDR3 sequence is CASSPRGTGYPQETQYF. In nucleotides, the CDR3 is TGTGCCAGCAGCCCAAGGGGGACAGGGTATCCCCAAGAGACCCAGTACTTC.

The genes are TRBV5-1 and TRBJ2-5, with D perhaps being TRBD1 or TRBD2 (5 bases each). Trimming pared 4 bases from V and 2 bases from J, leaving 24 bases between. The CDR3 runs to 18 residues. The V gene's germline CDR1 is SGHRS and CDR2 YFSETQ. CDR3 in amino acids: CASSPSRDRSWRQETQYF. In DNA, the CDR3 is TGCGCCAGCAGCCCATCAAGGGACCGTTCCTGGAGACAAGAGACCCAGTACTTC.

This sequence joins TRBV4-2 and TRBJ2-6; 10 positions match TRBD2. This CDR3 is built from 20 residues. CDR1 LGHNA and CDR2 YNFKEQ come from the germline V gene. Losses at the gene ends were 0 bases for V and 2 bases for J; bases not matched to a gene: 10. In nucleotides, the CDR3 is TGTGCCAGCAGCCAAGATAGTTCAGCGGGAGGGCCACCTGGGGCCAACGTCCTGACTTTC. Translated: CASSQDSSAGGPPGANVLTF.

This clonotype was detected a few times. The V gene is TRBV7-2, the J gene TRBJ2-7; a weak D match, TRBD1 (5 bases). Trimming pared 5 bases from V and 5 bases from J, leaving 19 bases between. CDR1 is SGHTA and CDR2 is FQGNSA in the germline V gene. CDR3 size: 15 residues. The CDR3 bases are TGTGCCAGCAGCCCTCTCCCCCAGGGTCTCAACGAGCAGTACTTC. Its translation: CASSPLPQGLNEQYF.

The CDR3 is CAWSYGSLAVYNEQFF. The CDR3 nucleotides are TGTGCCTGGAGCTATGGGAGTCTAGCGGTCTACAATGAGCAGTTCTTC. The chain links TRBV30 to TRBJ2-1; 7 bases align to TRBD2. This CDR3 comprises 16 residues. CDR1 is GTSNPN and CDR2 is SVGIG in the germline V gene (reference sequence). J gave up 3 bases and V 3 bases, and 11 bases lay outside the gene matches. Supplemented by reference TRBV30 and TRBJ2-1, the full variable domain reads SQTIHQWPATLVQPVGSPLSLECTVEGTSNPNLYWYRQAAGRGLQLLFYSVGIGQISSEVPQNLSASRPQDRQFILSSKKLLLSDSGFYLCAWSYGSLAVYNEQFFGPGTRLTVL.

This clonotype was detected a few times. V and J are TRBV5-1 and TRBJ2-1, with 7 bases identical to TRBD2. V was pared by 4 bases and J by 1 base, with 5 bases of the junction left unmatched. The CDR3 extends over 15 amino acids. Germline V lookup: CDR1 SGHRS, CDR2 YFSETQ. CDR3 residues: CASSTSGDSYNEQFF. The CDR3 DNA reads TGCGCCAGCAGCACCAGCGGGGATTCCTACAATGAGCAGTTCTTC.

CDR3: CASRPWAGVGDTQYF. The CDR3 DNA reads TGTGCCAGCAGACCTTGGGCAGGGGTTGGAGATACGCAGTATTTT. The chain couples TRBV12-3 or TRBV12-4 to TRBJ2-3, with D possibly TRBD1 on 6 matching bases. This CDR3 is built from 15 residues. Trimming pared 6 bases from V and 5 bases from J, leaving 18 bases between.

The rearrangement uses TRBV7-9 and TRBJ2-2; D gene unclear. The V end lost 5 bases, the J end lost 4 bases, and 20 bases lay between the germline ends. Germline V gives CDR1 SEHNR, CDR2 FQNEAQ (reference sequence). CDR3 length equals 17 residues. The CDR3 spells CASSPAPPGPLTGELFF. DNA of the CDR3: TGTGCCAGCAGCCCGGCCCCCCCCGGGCCCCTCACCGGGGAGCTGTTTTTT.

This chain joins TRBV21-1 and TRBJ2-7; the table's D call, TRBD1, has no DNA check behind it. TRBV21-1 is a recognized pseudogene. CDR3 size: 13 residues. CDR3 amino acids: CASLVPVQYEQYF. The DNA of the CDR3 is TGTGCCAGCCTTGTTCCCGTCCAGTACGAGCAGTACTTC.

The CDR3 nucleotides are TGCGCCAGCAGCCAAGTCAGAGGGGATGAAGCCTACGAGCAGTACTTC. Translation gives CASSQVRGDEAYEQYF. This sequence joins TRBV4-3 and TRBJ2-7; TRBD1 or TRBD2 may be the D gene (5 bases each). Germline CDR1 and CDR2: LGHNA and YSLEER. V lost 1 base and J 2 bases, leaving 15 bases between the germline ends. This CDR3 is 16 amino acids long.

The genes are TRBV4-3 and TRBJ1-3; weak D call: TRBD1 (5 bases). The CDR3 has 15 amino acids. V lost 4 bases and J lost 0, with 10 bases in between. CDR1 is LGHNA and CDR2 is YSLEER in the germline V gene. The CDR3 nucleotides read TGCGCCAGCAGCCTCGACAGTAACTCTGGAAACACCATATATTTT. Translating gives CASSLDSNSGNTIYF.

This clonotype came up a few times. V gene TRBV10-3 combines with J gene TRBJ1-2; no clear D gene. Per the germline V gene, CDR1 is ENHRY and CDR2 is SYGVKD. The V and J ends lost 2 bases and 4 bases respectively, with 8 bases between them. The CDR3 has 13 amino acids. The CDR3 region is CAISEVITYGYTF. As DNA, the CDR3 is TGTGCCATCAGTGAGGTGATTACCTATGGCTACACCTTC.

V and J are TRBV4-3 and TRBJ1-4; maybe TRBD1 (5 bases). This CDR3 is 17 amino acids long. Germline V lookup: CDR1 LGHNA, CDR2 YSLEER. The V and J ends lost 0 bases and 4 bases respectively, with 15 bases between them. The DNA of the CDR3 is TGCGCCAGCAGCCAAGATACTCGGGGCAGGAATAATGAAAAACTGTTTTTT. The encoded protein is CASSQDTRGRNNEKLFF.

A few counts support this clonotype. This chain connects TRBV12-3 or TRBV12-4 to TRBJ2-7, with 8 nucleotides matching TRBD1. With 5 bases clipped from V and 5 bases from J, the junction kept 20 bases outside the gene matches. This CDR3 is 18 amino acids long. Here the CDR3 DNA reads TGTGCCAGCAGTCCCGGGCAGGGTCGACAGGGGTCGACCCACGAGCAGTACTTC. Amino acids: CASSPGQGRQGSTHEQYF.

This sequence joins TRBV7-9 and TRBJ1-2; a weak D match, TRBD1 (6 bases). Trimming pared 5 bases from V and 3 bases from J, leaving 13 bases between. Germline assignment: CDR1 SEHNR and CDR2 FQNEAQ (reference sequence). The CDR3 is 14 amino acids. CDR3 amino acids: CASSTRTVYYGYTF. The CDR3, as DNA: TGTGCCAGCAGCACTCGGACAGTCTACTATGGCTACACCTTC.

This clonotype has a handful of counts. The chain carries TRBV12-3 or TRBV12-4 and TRBJ2-5; D is unresolved. The CDR3 has 14 residues. Trimming shortened V by 3 bases and J by 4 bases, and 12 bases separated the two germline ends. The DNA of the CDR3 is TGTGCCAGCAGTTTCGTGGATGATCGAGAGACCCAGTACTTC. This codes for CASSFVDDRETQYF.

With respect to this clonotype: Sequence at one end of the junction differs from germline and may be a read error. The J gene is TRBJ2-1, the V gene TRBV27; no clear D. The CDR3 covers 15 residues. From germline, CDR1 is MNHEY and CDR2 SMNVEV (reference sequence). The CDR3, as DNA: TGTGCCAGCAGTCCCCGAATAGGGTCCTACAATGAGCAGCTCTTC. Protein product: CASSPRIGSYNEQLF.

The rearrangement links TRBV29-1 to TRBJ2-7, with a weak D call TRBD1 (6 bases). Trimming shortened V by 6 bases and J by 2 bases, and 11 bases separated the two germline ends. CDR1 and CDR2 (germline): SQVTM, ANQGSEA. The CDR3 length is 12 residues. This chain's CDR3 is CSVTRTAYEQYF. The CDR3 bases are TGCAGCGTCACCCGGACAGCCTACGAGCAGTACTTC.

A remark on this clonotype: Sequence at one end of the junction differs from germline and may be a read error. The chain carries TRBV6-6 and TRBJ1-2, with unresolved D. Germline V CDR1 and CDR2: MNHNY, SVGAGI (reference sequence). This CDR3 is 11 amino acids long. CDR3 sequence: CASSRDYDYTF. CDR3 bases: TGTGCCAGCAGTAGAGATTATGACTACACCTTC.

The rearrangement links TRBV7-2 to TRBJ2-3; D is ambiguous. Germline lookup yields CDR1 SGHTA and CDR2 FQGNSA. The CDR3 totals 14 residues. V was trimmed by 2 bases and J by 4 bases, leaving 10 bases between them. The CDR3 sequence: CASSLPARPDTQYF. As DNA, the CDR3 is TGTGCCAGCAGCTTACCGGCTAGGCCAGATACGCAGTATTTT.

This clonotype has more than one count but fewer than ten. This chain connects TRBV29-1 to TRBJ1-4, with a weak D call TRBD1 (5 bases). The V gene's germline CDR1 is SQVTM and CDR2 ANQGSEA. The V gene lost 4 bases and the J gene lost 2 bases, with 14 bases spanning the gap. CDR3 length equals 15 residues. CDR3 protein: CSVGTGRGTNEKLFF. CDR3 nucleotides: TGCAGCGTTGGAACAGGTCGTGGGACTAATGAAAAACTGTTTTTT.